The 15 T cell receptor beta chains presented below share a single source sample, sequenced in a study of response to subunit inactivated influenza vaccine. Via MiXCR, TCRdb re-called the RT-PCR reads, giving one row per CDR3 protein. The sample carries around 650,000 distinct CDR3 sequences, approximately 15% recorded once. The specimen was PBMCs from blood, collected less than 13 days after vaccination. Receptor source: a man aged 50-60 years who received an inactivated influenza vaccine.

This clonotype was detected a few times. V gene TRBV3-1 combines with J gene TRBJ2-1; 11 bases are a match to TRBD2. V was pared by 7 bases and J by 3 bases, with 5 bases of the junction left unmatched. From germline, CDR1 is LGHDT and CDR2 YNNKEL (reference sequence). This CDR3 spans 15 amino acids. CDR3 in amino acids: CASTLAGGLYNEQFF. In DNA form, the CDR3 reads TGTGCCAGCACCTTAGCGGGAGGGCTCTACAATGAGCAGTTCTTC.

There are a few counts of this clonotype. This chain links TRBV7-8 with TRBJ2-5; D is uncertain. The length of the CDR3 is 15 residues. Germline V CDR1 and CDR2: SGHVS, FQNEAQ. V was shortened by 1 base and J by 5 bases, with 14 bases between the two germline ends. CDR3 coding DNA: TGTGCCAGCAGCTTAGTTAGTGTTTCGGCGGAGACCCAGTACTTC. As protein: CASSLVSVSAETQYF.

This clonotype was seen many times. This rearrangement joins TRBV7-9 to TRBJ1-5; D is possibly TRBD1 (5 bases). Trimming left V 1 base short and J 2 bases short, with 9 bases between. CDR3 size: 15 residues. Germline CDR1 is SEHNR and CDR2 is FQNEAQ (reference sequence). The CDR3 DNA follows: TGTGCCAGCAGCTTAGAAGGGGCTGGCAATCAGCCCCAGCATTTT. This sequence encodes CASSLEGAGNQPQHF.

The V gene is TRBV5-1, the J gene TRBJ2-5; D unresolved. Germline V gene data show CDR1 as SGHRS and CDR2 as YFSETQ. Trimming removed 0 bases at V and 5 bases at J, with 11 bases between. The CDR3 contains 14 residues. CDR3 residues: CASSLAVSVETQYF. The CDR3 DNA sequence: TGCGCCAGCAGCTTGGCGGTTAGTGTGGAGACCCAGTACTTC.

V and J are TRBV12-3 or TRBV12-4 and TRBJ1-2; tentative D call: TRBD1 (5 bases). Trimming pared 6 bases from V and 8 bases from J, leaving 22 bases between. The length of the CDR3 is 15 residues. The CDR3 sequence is CASRITTGGIGGYTF. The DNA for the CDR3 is TGTGCCAGCAGGATTACGACGGGGGGAATAGGGGGCTACACCTTC.

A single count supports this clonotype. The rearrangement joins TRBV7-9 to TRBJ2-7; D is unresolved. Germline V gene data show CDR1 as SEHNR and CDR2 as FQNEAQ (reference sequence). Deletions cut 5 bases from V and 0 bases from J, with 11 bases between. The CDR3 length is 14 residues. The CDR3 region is CASSIAEISYEQYF. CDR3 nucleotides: TGTGCCAGCAGCATCGCGGAGATCTCCTACGAGCAGTACTTC.

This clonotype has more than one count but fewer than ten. The CDR3, as DNA: TGCAGTGCTAGAGAGGTCCATATTGCGGGAGGTTACAATGAGCAGTTCTTC. Translation gives CSAREVHIAGGYNEQFF. The chain links TRBV20-1 to TRBJ2-1; 8 nucleotides align to TRBD2. Trimming cost V 0 bases and J 4 bases; bases outside gene matches: 11. The CDR3 contains 17 residues. In germline, CDR1 is DFQATT, CDR2 SNEGSKA (reference sequence).

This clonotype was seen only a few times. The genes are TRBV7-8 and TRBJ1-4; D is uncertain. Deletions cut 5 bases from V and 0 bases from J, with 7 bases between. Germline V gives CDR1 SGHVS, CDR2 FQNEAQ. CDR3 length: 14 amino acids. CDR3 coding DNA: TGTGCCAGCAGCCTGGGGACAACTAATGAAAAACTGTTTTTT. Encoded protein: CASSLGTTNEKLFF.

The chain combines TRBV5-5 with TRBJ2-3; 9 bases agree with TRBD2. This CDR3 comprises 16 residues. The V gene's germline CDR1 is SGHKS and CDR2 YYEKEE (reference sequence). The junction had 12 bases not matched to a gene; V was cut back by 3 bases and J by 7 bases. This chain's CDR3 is CASSSTGTSSLNTQYF. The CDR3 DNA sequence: TGTGCCAGCAGCTCCACCGGGACTAGCTCATTGAATACGCAGTATTTT. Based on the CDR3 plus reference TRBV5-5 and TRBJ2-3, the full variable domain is DAGVTQSPTHLIKTRGQQVTLRCSPISGHKSVSWYQQVLGQGPQFIFQYYEKEERGRGNFPDRFSARQFPNYSSELNVNALLLGDSALYLCASSSTGTSSLNTQYFGPGTRLTVL.

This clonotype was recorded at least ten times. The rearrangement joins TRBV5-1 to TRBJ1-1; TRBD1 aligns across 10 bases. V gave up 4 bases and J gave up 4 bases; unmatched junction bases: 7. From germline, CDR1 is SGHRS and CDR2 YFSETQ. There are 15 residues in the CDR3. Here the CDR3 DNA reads TGCGCCAGCAGCGCTCGGACAGGGGGAGGCACTGAAGCTTTCTTT. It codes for CASSARTGGGTEAFF.

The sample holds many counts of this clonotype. CDR3 bases: TGTGCCAGCAGTTTATCGCCTCTAGCGGTTGAGCAGTTCTTC. Residues: CASSLSPLAVEQFF. This chain uses TRBV27 with TRBJ2-1; 7 nucleotides match TRBD2. The CDR3 has 14 residues. Germline V gene sequence: CDR1 MNHEY, CDR2 SMNVEV (reference sequence). The trim removed 0 bases at V and 9 bases at J, leaving 5 bases unmatched.

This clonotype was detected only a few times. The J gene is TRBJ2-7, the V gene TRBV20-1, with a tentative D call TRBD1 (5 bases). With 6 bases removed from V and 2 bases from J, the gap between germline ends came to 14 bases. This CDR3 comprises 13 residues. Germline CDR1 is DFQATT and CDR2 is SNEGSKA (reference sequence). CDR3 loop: CSAREGVPYEQYF. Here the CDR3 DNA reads TGCAGTGCCCGTGAAGGGGTTCCCTACGAGCAGTACTTC.

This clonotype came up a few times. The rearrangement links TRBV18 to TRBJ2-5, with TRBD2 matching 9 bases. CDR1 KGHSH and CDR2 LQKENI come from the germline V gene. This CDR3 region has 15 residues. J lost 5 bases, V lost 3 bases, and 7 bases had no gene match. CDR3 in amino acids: CASSPPGTSRETQYF. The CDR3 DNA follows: TGTGCCAGCTCACCCCCCGGGACTAGCCGCGAGACCCAGTACTTC.

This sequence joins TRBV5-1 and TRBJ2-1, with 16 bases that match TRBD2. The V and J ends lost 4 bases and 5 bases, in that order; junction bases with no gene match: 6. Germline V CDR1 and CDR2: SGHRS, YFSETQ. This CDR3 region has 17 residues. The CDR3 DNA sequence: TGCGCCAGCAGCAGGGGACTAGCGGGAGGGCTGGACAATGAGCAGTTCTTC. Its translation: CASSRGLAGGLDNEQFF. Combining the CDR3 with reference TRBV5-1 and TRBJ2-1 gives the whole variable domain KAGVTQTPRYLIKTRGQQVTLSCSPISGHRSVSWYQQTPGQGLQFLFEYFSETQRNKGNFPGRFSGRQFSNSRSEMNVSTLELGDSALYLCASSRGLAGGLDNEQFFGPGTRLTVL.

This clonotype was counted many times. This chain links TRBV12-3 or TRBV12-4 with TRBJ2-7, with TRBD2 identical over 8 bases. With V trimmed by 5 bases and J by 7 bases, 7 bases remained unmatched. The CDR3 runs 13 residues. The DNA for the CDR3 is TGTGCCAGCAGTCGAGCGGGAGCAATGGAGCAGTACTTC. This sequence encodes CASSRAGAMEQYF.